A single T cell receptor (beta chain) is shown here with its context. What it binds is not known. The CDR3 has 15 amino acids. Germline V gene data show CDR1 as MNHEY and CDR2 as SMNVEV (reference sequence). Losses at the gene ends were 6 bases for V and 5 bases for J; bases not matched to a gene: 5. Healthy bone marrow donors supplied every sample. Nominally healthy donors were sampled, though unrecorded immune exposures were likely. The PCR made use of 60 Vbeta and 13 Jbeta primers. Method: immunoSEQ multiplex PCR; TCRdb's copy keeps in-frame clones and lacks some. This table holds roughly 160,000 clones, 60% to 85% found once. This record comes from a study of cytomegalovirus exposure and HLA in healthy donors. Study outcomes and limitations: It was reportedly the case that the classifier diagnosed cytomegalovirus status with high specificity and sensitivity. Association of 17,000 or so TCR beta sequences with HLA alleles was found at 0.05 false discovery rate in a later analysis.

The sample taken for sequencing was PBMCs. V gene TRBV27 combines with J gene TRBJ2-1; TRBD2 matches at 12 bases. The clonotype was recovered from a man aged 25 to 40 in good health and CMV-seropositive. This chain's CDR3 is CASRLAGGLNNEQFF. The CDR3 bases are TGTGCCAGCAGACTAGCGGGGGGACTTAACAATGAGCAGTTCTTC.